This T cell receptor (beta chain) was captured in a study of shared clonotypes between healthy human individuals. Researchers divided each subset's genomic DNA evenly across several immunoSEQ plates. Generated by immunoSEQ multiplex PCR, the TCRdb table keeps only in-frame clones and is missing some. The table includes 1,400,000 or so clones, approximately 98.5% detected once. Sequencing was carried out using naive CD4+ T cells sorted from blood. The sample's subset: CD45RA+ positively selected. The TCR sequence derives from a man in his thirties or forties in good health.

The chain's CDR3 is CAWSDETLSYEQYF. Written as DNA, the CDR3 is TGTGCCTGGAGTGACGAGACTCTCTCCTACGAGCAGTACTTC. J is TRBJ2-7 and V is TRBV30; no definite D call. The length of the CDR3 is 14 residues. The germline CDR1 and CDR2 sequences are GTSNPN and SVGIG (reference sequence). The V end was cut by 1 base, the J end by 0 bases, with 10 bases between.